The 14 T cell receptor beta chains listed next were all sequenced from one sample in a study of T cell responses to AZD1222 COVID-19 vaccine (dated by TCRdb to about 2021). The time point label for this specimen denotes: baseline before first vaccination. Preparation of the library involved the immunoSEQ multiplex PCR assay. TCRdb carries this immuneACCESS record with in-frame sequences only. Its versions omit some clonotypes, under half of them owing to an unresolved V gene in the studies checked, with the rest unexplained. The sample table contains roughly 140,000 clones; only one count was recorded for 80% to 90% of them. Clones ranked in the top ten supply 1.6% of the sample. Sample: peripheral blood, taken on day 0 of AZD1222 vaccination. These receptors were collected from an adult in good health.

The genes are TRBV19 and TRBJ1-5; TRBD1 matches 9 bases. The CDR3 has 15 amino acids. The germline V gene has CDR1 LNHDA and CDR2 SQIVND (reference sequence). V lost 0 bases and J lost 7; bases outside the gene matches: 4. CDR3 sequence: CASSIEDRGGQPQHF. In DNA form, the CDR3 reads TGTGCCAGTAGTATAGAGGACAGGGGCGGCCAGCCCCAGCATTTT.

This chain links TRBV6-5 with TRBJ2-3, with TRBD2 matching 10 bases. Trimming at V came to 2 bases and at J to 1 base, leaving 0 bases not matched to a gene. Germline CDR1 is MNHEY and CDR2 is SVGAGI. The CDR3 is made up of 15 amino acids. The CDR3 loop is CASSYLAGGTDTQYF. CDR3 coding DNA: TGTGCCAGCAGTTACCTAGCGGGGGGCACAGATACGCAGTATTTT.

The rearrangement links TRBV19 to TRBJ1-2; D may be TRBD1 (6 bases). This CDR3 has 15 residues. Trimming left V 5 bases short and J 3 bases short, with 16 bases between. CDR1 is LNHDA and CDR2 is SQIVND in the germline V gene (reference sequence). CDR3 residues: CASSSRRGRDYGYTF. DNA of the CDR3: TGTGCCAGTAGTTCCCGTAGGGGGAGGGACTATGGCTACACCTTC.

Regarding this clone: At the DNA level, this CDR3 is encoded by other sequences in the same sample as well. CDR3 bases: TGTGCCAGCAGTCTGAGGGGCGGCACTGAAGCTTTCTTT. This codes for CASSLRGGTEAFF. The gene calls are TRBV12-3 or TRBV12-4 and TRBJ1-1; a possible D gene is TRBD1 (5 bases). The V gene lost 5 bases and the J gene lost 4 bases, with 11 bases spanning the gap. The CDR3 has 13 residues.

J is TRBJ2-5 and V is TRBV3-1 (or the pseudogene TRBV3-2); 8 bases align to TRBD2. The trim removed 0 bases at V and 2 bases at J, leaving 11 bases unmatched. The CDR3 extends over 18 amino acids. In germline, CDR1 is LGHDT, CDR2 YNNKEL (reference sequence). The CDR3 spells CASSQETSEGWWQETQYF. CDR3 sequence (DNA): TGTGCCAGCAGCCAAGAGACTAGCGAGGGTTGGTGGCAAGAGACCCAGTACTTC.

This sequence joins TRBV7-8 and TRBJ2-5; D tentatively fits TRBD1 or TRBD2 (5 bases each). Deletions cut 1 base from V and 5 bases from J, with 20 bases between. CDR1 is SGHVS and CDR2 is FQNEAQ in the germline V gene. There are 17 residues in the CDR3. CDR3 nucleotide sequence: TGTGCCAGCAGCTTAGTCAGGCTGGGACCACAGAGTGAGACCCAGTACTTC. Translation gives CASSLVRLGPQSETQYF.

The chain employs TRBV6-5 and TRBJ2-3; D is uncertain. The CDR3 consists of 13 residues. Per germline, CDR1 MNHEY and CDR2 SVGAGI. V lost 7 bases and J 5 bases, leaving 13 bases between the germline ends. CDR3 amino acids: CASTPRALDTQYF. The DNA of the CDR3 is TGTGCCAGCACCCCTCGAGCTTTAGATACGCAGTATTTT.

The chain has TRBV19 and TRBJ1-1, with D possibly TRBD1 on 6 matching bases. The germline V gene has CDR1 LNHDA and CDR2 SQIVND (reference sequence). With 6 bases removed from V and 4 bases from J, the gap between germline ends came to 21 bases. The CDR3 extends over 16 amino acids. The CDR3 spells CASSPNRVKAATEAFF. Here the CDR3 DNA reads TGTGCCAGTAGCCCGAACAGGGTGAAGGCAGCCACTGAAGCTTTCTTT.

The chain combines TRBV6-1 with TRBJ2-7; the D is unclear. The V gene's germline CDR1 is MNHNS and CDR2 SASEGT. V was trimmed by 1 base and J by 2 bases, leaving 9 bases between them. The CDR3 contains 14 residues. In nucleotides, the CDR3 is TGTGCCAGCAGTGAAGTAGGACCCCCCTACGAGCAGTACTTC. Its translation: CASSEVGPPYEQYF.

The chain has TRBV24-1 and TRBJ1-4; a possible D gene is TRBD1 (6 bases). V shed 4 bases and J shed 7 bases, with 18 bases lying between them. From germline, CDR1 is KGHDR and CDR2 SFDVKD. The length of the CDR3 is 16 residues. CDR3 DNA: TGTGCCACCAGTGAGCGCCGGACTCCAGGGGCTGAAAAACTGTTTTTT. Its protein product is CATSERRTPGAEKLFF.

The chain links TRBV28 to TRBJ2-3; D not resolved. Trimming took off 4 bases at V and 2 bases at J, with 10 bases between the two ends. The CDR3 spans 14 residues. CDR1 and CDR2 (germline): MDHEN, SYDVKM. This CDR3 reads CASSSQITTDTQYF. The CDR3 DNA sequence: TGTGCCAGCAGTTCTCAAATTACCACAGATACGCAGTATTTT. Drawing the rest from reference TRBV28 and TRBJ2-3, the complete variable domain is DVKVTQSSRYLVKRTGEKVFLECVQDMDHENMFWYRQDPGLGLRLIYFSYDVKMKEKGDIPEGYSVSREKKERFSLILESASTNQTSMYLCASSSQITTDTQYFGPGTRLTVL.

This clone has just one count. The chain combines TRBV28 with TRBJ1-6; D is uncertain. The CDR3 length is 13 residues. Per the germline V gene, CDR1 is MDHEN and CDR2 is SYDVKM. Deletions cut 6 bases from V and 3 bases from J, with 6 bases between. For the CDR3, the DNA is TGTGCCAGCAGGGGAAACTATAATTCACCCCTCCACTTT. It is translated as CASRGNYNSPLHF.

This chain connects TRBV20-1 to TRBJ1-1, with D unclear. Trimming left V 4 bases short and J 3 bases short, with 6 bases between. Germline values: CDR1 DFQATT, CDR2 SNEGSKA (reference sequence). The CDR3 sequence is 11 residues long. The CDR3 nucleotides read TGCAGTGCTATAAGGGACACTGAAGCTTTCTTT. Translation gives CSAIRDTEAFF.

The gene calls are TRBV29-1 and TRBJ1-2, with 7 bases aligning to TRBD1. Germline V gene lookup returns CDR1 SQVTM and CDR2 ANQGSEA. The V segment lost 2 bases and the J segment 8 bases; nucleotides outside the gene matches: 5. The CDR3 is 12 amino acids. CDR3 sequence: CSVETGAQGYTF. The CDR3 DNA is TGCAGCGTTGAAACAGGGGCCCAAGGCTACACCTTC.